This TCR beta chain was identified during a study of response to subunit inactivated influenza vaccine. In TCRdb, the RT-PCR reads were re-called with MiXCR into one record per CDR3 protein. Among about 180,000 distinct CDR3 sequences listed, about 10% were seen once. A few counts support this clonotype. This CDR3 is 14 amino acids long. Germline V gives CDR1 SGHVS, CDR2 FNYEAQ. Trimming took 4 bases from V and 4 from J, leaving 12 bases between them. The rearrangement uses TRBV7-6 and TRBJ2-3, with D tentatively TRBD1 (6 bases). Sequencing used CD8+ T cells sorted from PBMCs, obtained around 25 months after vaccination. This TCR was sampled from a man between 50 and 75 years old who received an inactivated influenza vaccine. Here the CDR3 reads CASSWTEPPDTQYF. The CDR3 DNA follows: TGTGCCAGCAGCTGGACAGAACCTCCAGATACGCAGTATTTT.